The rows below give T cell receptor beta chains drawn from one sample of a study of shared clonotypes between healthy human individuals. The repertoire was sequenced with immunoSEQ multiplex PCR; TCRdb's copy has only in-frame clones and lacks some. The sample lists over a million clones; around 74% were seen once. Sequences were obtained from memory CD4+ T cells sorted from blood. All receptors derive from a man between 18 and 29 years old in good health. Both conserved end residues are part of each CDR3. The order of the fields is clone size, D gene, V gene, J gene, CDR3 protein, CDR3 DNA. A D gene is named only where the DNA matches it firmly. Only part of the rows carry a size: once, few, many, or a class if the clone is expanded.

clone_size: NA
d_call: NA
v_call: TRBV5-1
j_call: TRBJ2-5
cdr3_aa: CASSFGASETQYF
cdr3_nt: TGCGCCAGCAGCTTCGGGGCGTCGGAGACCCAGTACTTC

clone_size: once
d_call: TRBD2
v_call: TRBV10-3
j_call: TRBJ2-3
cdr3_aa: CASQTSGGLDTQYF
cdr3_nt: TGTGCCTCCCAGACTAGCGGGGGGTTAGATACGCAGTATTTT

clone_size: NA
d_call: TRBD1
v_call: TRBV6-5
j_call: TRBJ1-6
cdr3_aa: CASSYGRQGPNSPLHF
cdr3_nt: TGTGCCAGCAGTTACGGAAGACAGGGACCGAATTCACCCCTCCACTTT

clone_size: few
d_call: NA
v_call: TRBV7-9
j_call: TRBJ2-6
cdr3_aa: CASSTTSGTAPGANVLTF
cdr3_nt: TGTGCCAGCAGTACTACTTCCGGGACGGCCCCTGGGGCCAACGTCCTGACTTTC

clone_size: NA
d_call: TRBD1
v_call: TRBV2
j_call: TRBJ1-2
cdr3_aa: CASRGGTGPGCTF
cdr3_nt: TGTGCCAGCAGGGGCGGGACAGGTCCGGGTTGCACCTTC

clone_size: NA
d_call: NA
v_call: TRBV29-1
j_call: TRBJ2-5
cdr3_aa: CSLLGGETQYF
cdr3_nt: TGCAGCCTCTTGGGGGGAGAGACCCAGTACTTC

clone_size: NA
d_call: NA
v_call: TRBV5-5
j_call: TRBJ1-2
cdr3_aa: CASSLNYGEGYGYTF
cdr3_nt: TGTGCCAGCAGCCTGAATTACGGGGAGGGTTATGGCTACACCTTC

clone_size: few
d_call: TRBD1
v_call: TRBV30
j_call: TRBJ2-7
cdr3_aa: CAWSWGDRAYEQYF
cdr3_nt: TGTGCCTGGAGTTGGGGGGACAGGGCCTACGAGCAGTACTTC

clone_size: once
d_call: NA
v_call: TRBV7-2
j_call: TRBJ1-2
cdr3_aa: CASSLRGLGGYYGYTF
cdr3_nt: TGTGCCAGCAGCTTAAGAGGACTGGGGGGCTACTATGGCTACACCTTC

clone_size: NA
d_call: TRBD2
v_call: TRBV6-5
j_call: TRBJ2-7
cdr3_aa: CASSYRRLAVREQYF
cdr3_nt: TGTGCCAGCAGTTACCGGAGACTAGCGGTTCGAGAGCAGTACTTC

clone_size: NA
d_call: NA
v_call: TRBV9
j_call: TRBJ2-1
cdr3_aa: CASSTGFLREQFF
cdr3_nt: TGTGCCAGCAGTACAGGGTTTTTACGTGAGCAGTTCTTC

clone_size: many
d_call: NA
v_call: TRBV19
j_call: TRBJ1-2
cdr3_aa: CASSTPSPYPTF
cdr3_nt: TGTGCCAGTAGCACCCCCAGCCCCTATCCCACCTTC

clone_size: NA
d_call: TRBD1
v_call: TRBV2
j_call: TRBJ1-5
cdr3_aa: CASNPDRDDQPQHF
cdr3_nt: TGTGCCAGCAATCCGGACAGGGATGATCAGCCCCAGCATTTT

clone_size: NA
d_call: NA
v_call: TRBV5-1
j_call: TRBJ2-3
cdr3_aa: CASSLGGEDTQYF
cdr3_nt: TGCGCCAGCAGCTTGGGCGGAGAAGATACGCAGTATTTT

clone_size: NA
d_call: NA
v_call: TRBV19
j_call: TRBJ1-2
cdr3_aa: CASSTQGGGQYGYTF
cdr3_nt: TGTGCCAGTAGTACCCAGGGAGGAGGGCAATATGGCTACACCTTC

clone_size: NA
d_call: NA
v_call: TRBV7-9
j_call: TRBJ2-7
cdr3_aa: CASSSASSGYYEQYF
cdr3_nt: TGTGCCAGCAGCTCTGCGTCCAGCGGATACTACGAGCAGTACTTC